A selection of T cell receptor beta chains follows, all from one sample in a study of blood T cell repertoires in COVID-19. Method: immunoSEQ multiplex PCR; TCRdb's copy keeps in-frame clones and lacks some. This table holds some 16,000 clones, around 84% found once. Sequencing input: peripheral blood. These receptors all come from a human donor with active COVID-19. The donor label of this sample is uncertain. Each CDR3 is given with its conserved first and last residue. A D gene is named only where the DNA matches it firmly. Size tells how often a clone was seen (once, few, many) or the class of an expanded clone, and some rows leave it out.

CDR3 DNA: TGTGCCAGCAGCTTAGCGTCGGGTGCGGGCTACACCTTC
CDR3 protein: CASSLASGAGYTF
D gene: .
V gene: TRBV7-8
clone size: .
CDR3 length: 13
J gene: TRBJ1-2

CDR3 DNA: TGTGCCAGCAGTCTCATAGGGACAGGGTCCTACGAGCAGTACTTC
CDR3 protein: CASSLIGTGSYEQYF
D gene: TRBD1
V gene: TRBV6-2/TRBV6-3
clone size: once
CDR3 length: 15
J gene: TRBJ2-7

CDR3 DNA: TGTGCCAGCTCACCGCCCCGGCACGCGGCAGCAACTAATGAAAAACTGTTTTTT
CDR3 protein: CASSPPRHAAATNEKLFF
D gene: .
V gene: TRBV18
clone size: .
CDR3 length: 18
J gene: TRBJ1-4

CDR3 DNA: TGTGCCAGCAGCTCCAGGGTGCCCCCCTACGAGCAGTACTTC
CDR3 protein: CASSSRVPPYEQYF
D gene: .
V gene: TRBV11-2
clone size: .
CDR3 length: 14
J gene: TRBJ2-7

CDR3 DNA: TGTGCCAGCAGTTCGGACAGGATCTATGGCTACACCTTC
CDR3 protein: CASSSDRIYGYTF
D gene: TRBD1
V gene: TRBV6-5
clone size: few
CDR3 length: 13
J gene: TRBJ1-2

CDR3 DNA: TGTGCCAGCAGCAACACAGGGGATGGGGAAAAACTGTTTTTT
CDR3 protein: CASSNTGDGEKLFF
D gene: TRBD1
V gene: TRBV13
clone size: .
CDR3 length: 14
J gene: TRBJ1-4

CDR3 DNA: TGTGCCACCAGGCCCCGGGGGGCTGAGCAGTTCTTC
CDR3 protein: CATRPRGAEQFF
D gene: .
V gene: TRBV24-1
clone size: .
CDR3 length: 12
J gene: TRBJ2-1

CDR3 DNA: TGCGCCAGCAGCCAAGATGGGACAGGGGATTTGGTCGGCTACACCTTC
CDR3 protein: CASSQDGTGDLVGYTF
D gene: TRBD1
V gene: TRBV4-3
clone size: .
CDR3 length: 16
J gene: TRBJ1-2

CDR3 DNA: TGTGCCAGCAGTGAAGGTTGGAGAGCGGGGGGTACCTACGAGCAGTACTTC
CDR3 protein: CASSEGWRAGGTYEQYF
D gene: TRBD2
V gene: TRBV6-1
clone size: .
CDR3 length: 17
J gene: TRBJ2-7

CDR3 DNA: TGTGCCAGCTCCCCGGGACAGAACACTGAAGCTTTCTTT
CDR3 protein: CASSPGQNTEAFF
D gene: .
V gene: TRBV18
clone size: .
CDR3 length: 13
J gene: TRBJ1-1

CDR3 DNA: TGCGCCAGCAGCCAAGTTTACTCCCACGCTATGGAGGGCACTGAAGCTTTCTTT
CDR3 protein: CASSQVYSHAMEGTEAFF
D gene: .
V gene: TRBV4-1
clone size: .
CDR3 length: 18
J gene: TRBJ1-1

CDR3 DNA: TGTGCCAGCAGCTTGGCAGGTAGGAGGTACCAAGAGACCCAGTACTTC
CDR3 protein: CASSLAGRRYQETQYF
D gene: .
V gene: TRBV5-5
clone size: .
CDR3 length: 16
J gene: TRBJ2-5

CDR3 DNA: TGTGCCATCAGTGACGGGGACATACCGGTTGGCTACACCTTC
CDR3 protein: CAISDGDIPVGYTF
D gene: .
V gene: TRBV10-3
clone size: .
CDR3 length: 14
J gene: TRBJ1-2

CDR3 DNA: TGTGCCAGCAGTTACTCGGGACAACTTACTGAAGCTTTCTTT
CDR3 protein: CASSYSGQLTEAFF
D gene: .
V gene: TRBV6-5
clone size: .
CDR3 length: 14
J gene: TRBJ1-1

CDR3 DNA: TGTGCCAGCAGTTCGCCGGGACTACCATATTTT
CDR3 protein: CASSSPGLPYF
D gene: TRBD2
V gene: TRBV12-3/TRBV12-4
clone size: .
CDR3 length: 11
J gene: TRBJ2-3

CDR3 DNA: TGTGCCAGCAGCTTGGGTCCGGGGATCACCGGGGAGCTGTTTTTT
CDR3 protein: CASSLGPGITGELFF
D gene: .
V gene: TRBV11-2
clone size: .
CDR3 length: 15
J gene: TRBJ2-2

CDR3 DNA: TGCGCAGCAGGGGCCACAGATACGCAGTATTTT
CDR3 protein: CAAGATDTQYF
D gene: .
V gene: TRBV6-1
clone size: once
CDR3 length: 11
J gene: TRBJ2-3

CDR3 DNA: TGTGCCAGCAGCCAAGACTGGGGGGTAGGGCCGCAACGGGCCTCCTACGAGCAGTACTTC
CDR3 protein: CASSQDWGVGPQRASYEQYF
D gene: .
V gene: TRBV3-1/TRBV3-2
clone size: .
CDR3 length: 20
J gene: TRBJ2-7

CDR3 DNA: TGTGCCAGCAGCCTCAATGGGGGCGGCTACACCTTC
CDR3 protein: CASSLNGGGYTF
D gene: .
V gene: TRBV6-5
clone size: .
CDR3 length: 12
J gene: TRBJ1-2